These 2 T cell receptor beta chains were all obtained from the same sample, sequenced in a study of shared clonotypes between healthy human individuals. Only in-frame clones appear in the TCRdb table, and some are missing; sequencing was by immunoSEQ multiplex PCR. This table holds 2 million to 2.5 million clones, around 95% found once. Sequenced material: naive CD4+ T cells sorted from blood. The subset was: CD45RA+ positively selected. These receptors were obtained from a man between 18 and 29 years old in good health.

The gene calls are TRBV27 and TRBJ1-1; tentatively, D is TRBD1 (6 bases). V was clipped by 6 bases and J by 1 base, with 12 bases between them. Germline V gene lookup returns CDR1 MNHEY and CDR2 SMNVEV (reference sequence). This CDR3 is built from 14 residues. CDR3 in amino acids: CASRETGPNTEAFF. The CDR3 nucleotides read TGTGCCAGCAGGGAGACAGGACCGAACACTGAAGCTTTCTTT.

The rearrangement joins TRBV25-1 to TRBJ2-3; D is perhaps TRBD1 (6 bases). V was shortened by 4 bases and J by 0 bases, with 8 bases between the two germline ends. Germline V gene data show CDR1 as MGHDK and CDR2 as SYGVNS. This CDR3 comprises 14 residues. DNA of the CDR3: TGTGCCAGCAGTGTGGACAGTAGCACAGATACGCAGTATTTT. Translation: CASSVDSSTDTQYF.